This TCR beta chain is from a study of blood T cell repertoires in COVID-19. For the study at large: Samples representing acute and convalescent COVID-19 were sourced from the United States, Italy and Spain. Sources were T cells, B-cell-depleted T cells, or PBMCs; the material itself was cDNA or gDNA.

Clones were read by immunoSEQ multiplex PCR, and TCRdb kept only the in-frame ones, dropping some. Among 60,000 to 75,000 clones listed, about 87% were seen once. Per germline, CDR1 SGHTA and CDR2 FQGNSA. The CDR3 spans 15 residues. Deletions cut 5 bases from V and 2 bases from J, with 14 bases between. Sequenced input: peripheral blood. This sequence joins TRBV7-2 and TRBJ2-3; TRBD1 might be the D (6 bases). This TCR was recovered from a man aged 55 to 69 with acute or convalescent COVID-19. In DNA, the CDR3 is TGTGCCAGCAGCCCTGAGGACAGATACACAGATACGCAGTATTTT. Protein sequence: CASSPEDRYTDTQYF.